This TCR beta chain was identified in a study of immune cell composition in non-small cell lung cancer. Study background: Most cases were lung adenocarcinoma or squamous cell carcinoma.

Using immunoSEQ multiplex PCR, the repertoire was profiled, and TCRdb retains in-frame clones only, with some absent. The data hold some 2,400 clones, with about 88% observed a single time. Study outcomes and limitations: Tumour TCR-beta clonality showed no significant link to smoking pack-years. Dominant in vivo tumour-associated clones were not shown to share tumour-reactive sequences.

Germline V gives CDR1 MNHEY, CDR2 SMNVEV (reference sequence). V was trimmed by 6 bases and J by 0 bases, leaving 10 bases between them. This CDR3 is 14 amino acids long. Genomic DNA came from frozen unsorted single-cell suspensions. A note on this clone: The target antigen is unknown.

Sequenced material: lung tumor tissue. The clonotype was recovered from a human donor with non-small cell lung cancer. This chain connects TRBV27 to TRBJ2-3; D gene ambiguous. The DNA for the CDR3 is TGTGCCAGCAGGGGCTTTGTTAGCACAGATACGCAGTATTTT. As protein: CASRGFVSTDTQYF.